The rows below give T cell receptor beta chains drawn from one sample of a study of blood T cell repertoires in COVID-19. Sequencing was performed with immunoSEQ multiplex PCR; in TCRdb, only in-frame clones are kept and a portion is missing. Counted here are 19,000 or so clones, around nine tenths occurring once; the ten biggest clones make up approximately 17%. Material: peripheral blood. The receptors stem from an older man with active COVID-19. The CDR3 runs from the conserved cysteine through the conserved F or W. D genes are given only for firm matches. Clone size appears in some rows only: once, few, many, or a class for an expanded clone.

j_call | v_call | d_call | clone_size | cdr3_length | cdr3_nt | cdr3_aa
TRBJ2-1 | TRBV3-1/TRBV3-2 | - | - | 19 | TGTGCCAGCAGCCAAGATGACTGGCAGTTCGCTAGCTCCTACAATGAGCAGTTCTTC | CASSQDDWQFASSYNEQFF
TRBJ2-5 | TRBV29-1 | - | - | 15 | TGCAGCGTTGCCGCAAGAAATAGGGGCAGCGAGACCCAGTACTTC | CSVAARNRGSETQYF
TRBJ1-1 | TRBV2 | TRBD1 | - | 11 | TGTGCCAGCAGACGGACAGGGACAGCTTTCTTT | CASRRTGTAFF
TRBJ2-3 | TRBV10-1 | - | - | 15 | TGCGCCAGCAGTGACGGCGGCAGAATGGCAGATACGCAGTATTTT | CASSDGGRMADTQYF
TRBJ2-7 | TRBV5-1 | - | - | 15 | TGCGCCAGCAGCTGGCGACAGGTAGGGGTTACCGAGCAGTACTTC | CASSWRQVGVTEQYF
TRBJ2-4 | TRBV30 | - | - | 17 | TGTGCCTGGAGTGCCGAGATACAGGGTAAAGCCAAAAACATTCAGTACTTC | CAWSAEIQGKAKNIQYF
TRBJ2-3 | TRBV5-4 | - | - | 15 | TGTGCCAGCAGTCGGACAGCTCAGGTCGCAGATACGCAGTATTTT | CASSRTAQVADTQYF
TRBJ2-1 | TRBV5-6 | - | - | 14 | TGTGCCAGCAGCCCTCGGGGGGCACGGGATGAGCAGTTCTTC | CASSPRGARDEQFF
TRBJ2-1 | TRBV5-8 | TRBD2 | - | 15 | TGTGCCAGCAGCTTATTTGGGACTACCTACAATGAGCAGTTCTTC | CASSLFGTTYNEQFF
TRBJ2-2 | TRBV5-1 | - | - | 13 | TGCGCCAGCAGCGAAGCGGCCACCGGGGAGCTGTTTTTT | CASSEAATGELFF
TRBJ2-3 | TRBV6-5 | TRBD1 | once | 14 | TGTGCCAGCAGTAGGACAGGGGATAGCGGGACGCAGTATTTT | CASSRTGDSGTQYF
TRBJ2-7 | TRBV28 | - | - | 14 | TGTGCCAGCAGTTTATTGGGGGCCGTCTACGAGCAGTACTTC | CASSLLGAVYEQYF
TRBJ2-2 | TRBV9 | TRBD2 | - | 17 | TGTGCCAGCAGCGTAGCCCCAGCGGGGAGGAACACCGGGGAGCTGTTTTTT | CASSVAPAGRNTGELFF
TRBJ2-7 | TRBV19 | TRBD2 | - | 14 | TGTGCCAGTAGTACCCAAACGACTAGCGCCGAGCGGTACTTC | CASSTQTTSAERYF
TRBJ2-1 | TRBV7-2 | TRBD2 | - | 15 | TGTGCCAGCAGCCTAGCGGGAGCCTTCAGCAATGAGCAGTTCTTC | CASSLAGAFSNEQFF
TRBJ2-1 | TRBV7-8 | - | - | 12 | TGTGCCAGCAGCTTCCTAGAGAATGAGCAGTTCTTC | CASSFLENEQFF
TRBJ1-2 | TRBV11-3 | - | - | 12 | TGTGCCAGCAGCACTGGTGACTATGGCTACACCTTC | CASSTGDYGYTF
TRBJ1-3 | TRBV18 | - | - | 16 | TGTGCCAGCTCACCCCGCGCTACAGGGTACGGAAACACCATATATTTT | CASSPRATGYGNTIYF
TRBJ2-5 | TRBV7-2 | TRBD2 | - | 15 | TGTGCCAGCAGCTTAAGAATGGGGGAGGGGGAGACCCAGTACTTC | CASSLRMGEGETQYF
TRBJ2-2 | TRBV6-2/TRBV6-3 | - | - | 16 | TGTGCCAGCAGTTTCCCTCACACGCTGGTTACCGGGGAGCTGTTTTTT | CASSFPHTLVTGELFF
TRBJ1-2 | TRBV11-3 | TRBD1 | - | 15 | TGTGCCAGCAGCCCGGGACAGGGGGCTAACTATGGCTACACCTTC | CASSPGQGANYGYTF
TRBJ2-2 | TRBV5-1 | TRBD2 | - | 13 | TGCGCCACCGCGGGGGTGAGCACCGGGGAGCTGTTTTTT | CATAGVSTGELFF
TRBJ2-1 | TRBV5-8 | TRBD2 | - | 17 | TGTGCCAGCAGCCCCAGACTAGCGGGAGCCACCTACAATGAGCAGTTCTTC | CASSPRLAGATYNEQFF
TRBJ2-1 | TRBV12-3/TRBV12-4 | - | few | 12 | TGTGCCAGCAGGTTCGGTTCCCGTGAGCAGTTCTTC | CASRFGSREQFF
TRBJ1-2 | TRBV30 | TRBD1 | - | 14 | TGTGCCTGGAGTAGACAGGGCCCAGACGATGGCTACACCTTC | CAWSRQGPDDGYTF
TRBJ1-1 | TRBV15 | - | few | 13 | TGTGCCACCAGCAGAACAGGTAACACTGAAGCTTTCTTT | CATSRTGNTEAFF
TRBJ1-5 | TRBV12-5 | - | once | 16 | TGTGCTAGTGGTTTGGACGCGGGGACCAGCAATCAGCCCCAGCATTTT | CASGLDAGTSNQPQHF
TRBJ1-2 | TRBV9 | TRBD1 | few | 13 | TGTGCCAGCAGGGGAATGACAGGGAGCGGCTACACCTTC | CASRGMTGSGYTF
TRBJ2-4 | TRBV7-2 | TRBD1 | once | 15 | TGTGCCAGCAGCTACCCGACAGGGGGTGGAAACATTCAGTACTTC | CASSYPTGGGNIQYF
TRBJ2-7 | TRBV27 | TRBD1 | medium-sized | 13 | TGTGCCAGCAGTTTATCTCAGGGGGCCGAGCAGTACTTC | CASSLSQGAEQYF
TRBJ2-1 | TRBV2 | TRBD2 | - | 15 | TGTGCCAGCACCCGACTAGCGGGGACGGACAATGAGCAGTTCTTC | CASTRLAGTDNEQFF
TRBJ2-1 | TRBV7-2 | - | - | 16 | TGTGCCAGCAGCTTAAACCCGGGACTCACCTACAATGAGCAGTTCTTC | CASSLNPGLTYNEQFF
TRBJ2-7 | TRBV12-1 | - | - | 14 | TGTGCCAGCAGCTTTTTCAAGGAGTTCTACGAGCAGTACTTC | CASSFFKEFYEQYF
TRBJ2-7 | TRBV10-2 | TRBD1 | - | 14 | TGCGCCAGCAGGACCGGGACAGACCTCTACGAGCAGTACTTC | CASRTGTDLYEQYF
TRBJ1-2 | TRBV4-1 | - | - | 15 | TGCGCCAGCAGCCAAGATTTGGTCGCCGCGGGGGGCTACACCTTC | CASSQDLVAAGGYTF
TRBJ1-2 | TRBV19 | TRBD1 | - | 15 | TGTGCCAGTAGTACGGGGACAGGGGATAACTATGGCTACACCTTC | CASSTGTGDNYGYTF
TRBJ1-2 | TRBV5-5 | - | - | 16 | TGTGCCAGCAGCTTGTCCTCGGGTGCCGTGGCGAGGGGCTACACCTTC | CASSLSSGAVARGYTF
TRBJ1-2 | TRBV18 | - | - | 14 | TGTGCCAGCTCACCTCTGGGAGGGGGCTATGGCTACACCTTC | CASSPLGGGYGYTF
TRBJ2-7 | TRBV21-1 | - | - | 21 | TGTGCCAGCAGCAAAAAATTCCCACCCGTCGGGGGGGGGCCTGGCTCCTACGAGCAGTACTTC | CASSKKFPPVGGGPGSYEQYF
TRBJ1-5 | TRBV30 | TRBD1 | - | 15 | TGTGCCTGGAGTGAGGGGCAGGGGGCTAGTCAGCCCCAGCATTTT | CAWSEGQGASQPQHF
TRBJ2-5 | TRBV5-4 | TRBD2 | - | 18 | TGTGCCAGCAGCCCAGGGACGGTAGCGGGGAGGTTTGGAGAGACCCAGTACTTC | CASSPGTVAGRFGETQYF
TRBJ2-2 | TRBV19 | TRBD2 | - | 18 | TGTGCCAGTAGTCCCGGGGCTAGCGGGGAGGCGAACACCGGGGAGCTGTTTTTT | CASSPGASGEANTGELFF
TRBJ2-5 | TRBV19 | TRBD2 | - | 16 | TGTGCCAGTAGTCCTCGGGTAGCGGGAGGGCGGGAGACCCAGTACTTC | CASSPRVAGGRETQYF
TRBJ2-3 | TRBV11-3 | - | - | 14 | TGTGCCAGCAGCTCGGACGGCCCGGGGGATACGCAGTATTTT | CASSSDGPGDTQYF
TRBJ1-1 | TRBV11-3 | - | - | 13 | TGTGCCAGCAGCTTAGTCCGGAACACTGAAGCTTTCTTT | CASSLVRNTEAFF
TRBJ2-7 | TRBV3-1/TRBV3-2 | - | - | 13 | TGTGCCAGCAGCCAGAACCAGGGGGGCGAGCAGTACTTC | CASSQNQGGEQYF
TRBJ1-4 | TRBV5-6 | - | - | 14 | TGTGCCAGCAGCTTGGCAGGGGTAAGGGAAAAACTGTTTTTT | CASSLAGVREKLFF
TRBJ2-5 | TRBV7-6 | TRBD2 | - | 15 | TGTGCCACCCCCTTAGCGGGAGGGTGGGAAGAGACCCAGTACTTC | CATPLAGGWEETQYF
TRBJ1-2 | TRBV7-2 | TRBD1 | - | 14 | TGTGCCAGCAGCTTACAGGGGGCGTTGTATGGCTACACCTTC | CASSLQGALYGYTF
TRBJ2-7 | TRBV2 | - | - | 15 | TGTGCCAGCAGTGTCCGGACTGGACAGCCCTACGAGCAGTACTTC | CASSVRTGQPYEQYF
TRBJ2-3 | TRBV5-1 | - | - | 16 | TGCGCCAGCAGCTTGCATGAGGGCCTAGGCACAGATACGCAGTATTTT | CASSLHEGLGTDTQYF
TRBJ1-1 | TRBV10-3 | - | - | 13 | TGTGCCATCGGGCGCCAGGCGAACACTGAAGCTTTCTTT | CAIGRQANTEAFF
TRBJ2-2 | TRBV24-1 | - | - | 12 | TGTGCCACCGGCGCGGTTCCCGGGGAGCTGTTTTTT | CATGAVPGELFF
TRBJ1-6 | TRBV24-1 | - | - | 20 | TGTGCCACCAGTGACCGGGGACTACAGGGAAAGGTCGCCAATAATTCACCCCTCCACTTT | CATSDRGLQGKVANNSPLHF